These T cell receptor beta chains were read from a single sample in a study of shared clonotypes between healthy human individuals. Some clones are missing from TCRdb's copy, which holds only in-frame ones; the method was immunoSEQ multiplex PCR. The sample includes around 600,000 clones, 85% to 95% of them seen just once. The material sequenced was naive CD8+ T cells sorted from blood. These receptors were obtained from a woman in her twenties or thirties in good health. Each CDR3 is given with its conserved first and last residue. A D gene is named only where the DNA matches it firmly. Rows may omit the clone size; those that give it use once, few, many or a size class.

v_call	j_call	clone_size	d_call	cdr3_aa	cdr3_nt
TRBV7-9	TRBJ2-7	NA	NA	CASSLTPHEQYF	TGTGCCAGCAGCTTAACTCCCCACGAGCAGTACTTC
TRBV13	TRBJ1-5	once	NA	CASSLASNQPQHF	TGTGCCAGCAGCTTAGCCAGCAATCAGCCCCAGCATTTT
TRBV5-6	TRBJ2-7	NA	NA	CASSLVWASYEQYF	TGTGCCAGCAGCTTGGTGTGGGCCTCCTACGAGCAGTACTTC
TRBV13	TRBJ2-7	NA	NA	CASSSDGTPPSEQYF	TGTGCCAGCAGCTCGGACGGGACACCACCGTCCGAGCAGTACTTC
TRBV27	TRBJ2-1	NA	TRBD2	CASSSGSAGVVNEQFF	TGTGCCAGCAGTTCCGGGAGTGCGGGAGTAGTTAATGAGCAGTTCTTC
TRBV4-2	TRBJ2-7	NA	TRBD2	CASSQEGVGTSVYEQYF	TGTGCCAGCAGCCAAGAAGGTGTTGGGACTAGCGTCTACGAGCAGTACTTC
TRBV10-1	TRBJ2-7	NA	NA	CASSDFGREGGQYF	TGCGCCAGCAGTGACTTCGGCCGTGAAGGGGGGCAGTACTTC
TRBV27	TRBJ2-7	NA	NA	CASSHGGSYEQYF	TGTGCCAGCAGTCATGGGGGATCCTACGAGCAGTACTTC
TRBV7-9	TRBJ2-5	NA	TRBD1	CASSARQGIGETQYF	TGTGCCAGCAGCGCGCGACAGGGGATTGGGGAGACCCAGTACTTC
TRBV29-1	TRBJ1-1	NA	TRBD1	CSVAPPRGRNTEAFF	TGCAGCGTTGCCCCACCCAGGGGGAGGAACACTGAAGCTTTCTTT
TRBV6-5	TRBJ2-2	NA	NA	CASSYSSEDAGELFF	TGTGCCAGCAGTTATTCTAGCGAAGATGCCGGGGAGCTGTTTTTT
TRBV28	TRBJ2-3	NA	NA	CASSPGAAWTDTQYF	TGTGCCAGCAGCCCCGGGGCCGCGTGGACAGATACGCAGTATTTT
TRBV7-9	TRBJ2-7	NA	NA	CASSNRDDNEQYF	TGTGCCAGCAGTAACCGGGATGACAACGAGCAGTACTTC
TRBV10-2	TRBJ2-7	NA	TRBD2	CASSSGTSVSSSYEQYF	TGCGCCAGCAGCTCCGGGACTAGCGTTTCCAGCTCCTACGAGCAGTACTTC
TRBV10-2	TRBJ2-5	NA	NA	CASSELSGGLLETQYF	TGCGCCAGCAGTGAATTGTCAGGGGGGTTATTGGAGACCCAGTACTTC
TRBV28	TRBJ2-1	NA	TRBD2	CASRGGGNEQFF	TGTGCCAGCCGCGGGGGGGGCAATGAGCAGTTCTTC
TRBV28	TRBJ1-5	NA	NA	CASSLWGESNQPQHF	TGTGCCAGCAGTTTATGGGGCGAGAGCAATCAGCCCCAGCATTTT
TRBV14	TRBJ2-7	NA	NA	CASSQVEGGNPYEQYF	TGTGCCAGCAGCCAAGTGGAGGGGGGCAATCCCTACGAGCAGTACTTC
TRBV5-1	TRBJ2-5	NA	TRBD2	CASSSAGLPQETQYF	TGCGCCAGCAGCTCAGCGGGGCTCCCCCAAGAGACCCAGTACTTC
TRBV7-8	TRBJ2-3	NA	NA	CATSKPELTDTQYF	TGTGCCACCAGCAAGCCCGAACTCACAGATACGCAGTATTTT
TRBV21-1	TRBJ2-7	once	NA	CASSKVFEQGAYEQYF	TGTGCCAGCAGCAAAGTGTTCGAACAGGGCGCCTACGAGCAGTACTTC
TRBV15	TRBJ2-1	NA	TRBD2	CATSRAMGLAGSDEQFF	TGTGCCACCAGCAGAGCGATGGGACTAGCGGGATCGGATGAGCAGTTCTTC
TRBV15	TRBJ2-7	NA	TRBD1	CATSRSRQGAWGEQYF	TGTGCCACCAGCAGATCCCGACAGGGGGCCTGGGGTGAGCAGTACTTC
TRBV28	TRBJ2-7	NA	NA	CASTPALSYEQYF	TGTGCCAGCACCCCGGCCCTATCCTACGAGCAGTACTTC
TRBV9	TRBJ2-3	NA	NA	CASSVVGAGADTQYF	TGTGCCAGCAGCGTAGTGGGGGCCGGAGCGGATACGCAGTATTTT
TRBV10-2	TRBJ2-3	NA	NA	CASRTREPRVDTQYF	TGCGCCAGCAGGACCAGGGAGCCGAGAGTAGATACGCAGTATTTT
TRBV28	TRBJ2-7	NA	NA	CASSLPLSFGQHYEQYF	TGTGCCAGCAGTTTACCCCTTTCGTTCGGACAGCACTACGAGCAGTACTTC
TRBV4-2	TRBJ2-7	NA	NA	CASAPGDPSWGEQYF	TGTGCCAGCGCTCCGGGGGACCCTTCCTGGGGTGAGCAGTACTTC
TRBV10-3	TRBJ2-1	NA	TRBD2	CAISVTSGTEDEQFF	TGTGCCATCAGTGTGACTAGCGGGACAGAGGATGAGCAGTTCTTC
TRBV9	TRBJ2-2	NA	TRBD2	CASSGLSAGSNTGELFF	TGTGCCAGCAGCGGTCTCTCAGCGGGATCGAACACCGGGGAGCTGTTTTTT
TRBV14	TRBJ2-7	NA	NA	CASSQGGVPYEQYF	TGTGCCAGCAGCCAAGGAGGGGTGCCCTACGAGCAGTACTTC
TRBV5-6	TRBJ1-4	once	NA	CASSFGQAQLFF	TGTGCCAGCAGCTTCGGGCAGGCCCAACTGTTTTTT
TRBV27	TRBJ2-7	NA	NA	CASRPGTFYEQYF	TGTGCCAGCAGGCCCGGGACTTTCTACGAGCAGTACTTC
TRBV7-9	TRBJ2-7	NA	NA	CASSHGTVPLYEQYF	TGTGCCAGCAGCCATGGGACGGTCCCTCTCTACGAGCAGTACTTC
TRBV28	TRBJ2-3	NA	NA	CASSYSETDTQYF	TGTGCCAGCAGTTACAGTGAGACAGATACGCAGTATTTT
TRBV2	TRBJ1-1	NA	NA	CASSEVLGTEAFF	TGTGCCAGCAGTGAAGTGTTAGGAACTGAAGCTTTCTTT
TRBV5-4	TRBJ2-7	few	TRBD1	CASTPGGPRPEQYF	TGTGCCAGCACCCCAGGGGGTCCAAGACCCGAGCAGTACTTC
TRBV4-1	TRBJ2-7	NA	TRBD2	CASSQGSGREALYEQYF	TGCGCCAGCAGCCAAGGGTCCGGGCGGGAGGCCCTATACGAGCAGTACTTC
TRBV30	TRBJ2-7	NA	NA	CAWSVYGASYEQYF	TGTGCCTGGAGTGTATACGGGGCCTCCTACGAGCAGTACTTC
TRBV21-1	TRBJ2-7	NA	NA	CASSIPEARQAVQPYEQYF	TGTGCCAGCAGCATACCCGAGGCGAGACAGGCAGTTCAACCCTACGAGCAGTACTTC
TRBV6-1	TRBJ1-2	NA	TRBD1	CASSELGQVYGYTF	TGTGCCAGCAGTGAATTGGGACAGGTCTATGGCTACACCTTC
TRBV29-1	TRBJ2-5	NA	TRBD2	CSVEEGGEYQETQYF	TGCAGCGTTGAAGAGGGGGGGGAGTACCAAGAGACCCAGTACTTC
TRBV2	TRBJ2-5	NA	NA	CASSEFSPGGSQETQYF	TGTGCCAGCAGTGAATTTTCCCCTGGGGGAAGCCAAGAGACCCAGTACTTC
TRBV4-1	TRBJ2-1	NA	NA	CASSQVVGTGPQGAGGRHEQFF	TGCGCCAGCAGCCAAGTAGTGGGGACAGGCCCCCAAGGTGCGGGAGGGAGGCATGAGCAGTTCTTC
TRBV2	TRBJ2-1	once	TRBD2	CASRSKLAGVLNEQFF	TGTGCCAGCAGATCGAAACTAGCGGGAGTTTTGAATGAGCAGTTCTTC
TRBV30	TRBJ1-4	NA	NA	CAWAGEKLFF	TGTGCCTGGGCGGGTGAAAAACTGTTTTTT
TRBV4-1	TRBJ2-7	NA	NA	CASSQDASYSYEQYF	TGCGCCAGCAGCCAAGATGCCAGCTACTCCTACGAGCAGTACTTC
TRBV11-2	TRBJ2-7	NA	TRBD2	CASSLGMGLAGRQYF	TGTGCCAGCAGCTTGGGGATGGGACTAGCGGGTCGGCAGTACTTC
TRBV6-5	TRBJ2-7	NA	NA	CASSYSGEQYF	TGTGCCAGCAGTTACTCCGGCGAGCAGTACTTC
TRBV7-9	TRBJ2-1	NA	NA	CASSSSHYNEQFF	TGTGCCAGCAGCTCAAGCCATTACAATGAGCAGTTCTTC
TRBV6-5	TRBJ2-7	NA	NA	CASSRAGTPSYEQYF	TGTGCCAGCAGCCGAGCCGGGACACCCTCCTACGAGCAGTACTTC
TRBV2	TRBJ2-7	NA	TRBD2	CASSALAGSYEQYF	TGTGCCAGCAGTGCTCTAGCGGGAAGCTACGAGCAGTACTTC
TRBV5-5	TRBJ1-1	NA	TRBD1	CASSYGTDTEAFF	TGTGCCAGCAGCTATGGGACAGACACTGAAGCTTTCTTT
TRBV19	TRBJ2-1	NA	TRBD1	CASSIPGQGDEQFF	TGTGCCAGTAGTATCCCGGGACAGGGGGATGAGCAGTTCTTC
TRBV28	TRBJ1-1	NA	NA	CASSYDSETMNTEAFF	TGTGCCAGCAGCTATGACAGCGAAACCATGAACACTGAAGCTTTCTTT
TRBV29-1	TRBJ1-2	NA	NA	CSVPRGGVDGYTF	TGCAGCGTCCCGCGCGGGGGAGTTGATGGCTACACCTTC
TRBV27	TRBJ2-5	NA	TRBD1	CASSPTDRDLQETQYF	TGTGCCAGCAGTCCAACGGACAGGGACTTACAAGAGACCCAGTACTTC
TRBV7-9	TRBJ2-1	NA	TRBD2	CASSLIPSGRGLYNEQFF	TGTGCCAGCAGCTTGATTCCTAGCGGGAGGGGATTGTACAATGAGCAGTTCTTC